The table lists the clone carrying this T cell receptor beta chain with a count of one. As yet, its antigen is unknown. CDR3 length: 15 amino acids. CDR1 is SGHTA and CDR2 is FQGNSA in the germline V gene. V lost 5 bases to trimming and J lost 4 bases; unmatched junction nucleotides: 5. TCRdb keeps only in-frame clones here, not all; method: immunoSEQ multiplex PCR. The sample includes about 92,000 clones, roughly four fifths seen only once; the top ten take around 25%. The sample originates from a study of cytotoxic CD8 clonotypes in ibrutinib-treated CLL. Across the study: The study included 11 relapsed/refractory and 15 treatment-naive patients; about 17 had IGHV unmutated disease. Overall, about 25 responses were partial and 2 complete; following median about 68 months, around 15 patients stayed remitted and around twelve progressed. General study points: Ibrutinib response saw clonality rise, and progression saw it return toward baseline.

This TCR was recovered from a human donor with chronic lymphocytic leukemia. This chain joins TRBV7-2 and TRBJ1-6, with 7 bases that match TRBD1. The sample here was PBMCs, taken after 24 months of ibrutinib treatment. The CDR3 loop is CASSRKTGYNSPLHF. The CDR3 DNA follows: TGTGCCAGCAGCCGAAAGACAGGGTATAATTCACCCCTCCACTTT.